Sequencing of this T cell receptor (beta chain) was carried out in a study of cytomegalovirus exposure and HLA in healthy donors. Generated by immunoSEQ multiplex PCR, the TCRdb table keeps only in-frame clones and is missing some. The sample lists 190,000 or so clones; roughly 84% were seen once. As to this clone: Its target is not known.

Unmatched junction bases numbered 6, after V lost 5 bases and J lost 3 bases. This CDR3 is 16 amino acids long. The V gene's germline CDR1 is SNHLY and CDR2 FYNNEI. General study findings and limits: The study listed some 160 cytomegalovirus-associated TCR beta chains.

The specimen was PBMCs. The TCR sequence derives from a woman between 25 and 40 years old in good health and CMV-seropositive. The chain carries TRBV2 and TRBJ2-7; TRBD2 matches at 14 bases. The CDR3 DNA follows: TGTGCCAGCAGTCCTAGACTAGCGGGAGGGGGCTACGAGCAGTACTTC. As protein: CASSPRLAGGGYEQYF.